This T cell receptor (beta chain) was recorded in a study of blood T cell repertoires in COVID-19. Study details: Specimens from acute and convalescent COVID-19 originated in the United States, Italy and Spain. PBMCs, B-cell-depleted T cells, or T cells provided the cDNA or gDNA that made up the material.

Per the original data handling: Quantification of nucleated cells was approximated via reference gene primer amplification. Sequencing was performed with immunoSEQ multiplex PCR; in TCRdb, only in-frame clones are kept and a portion is missing. V and J calls and clone size follow that table, whereas D and trimming were derived from the DNA. The profile covers 60,000 to 85,000 clones, with around two thirds appearing a single time and 2.5% to 3% taken by the ten largest. V lost 1 base to trimming and J lost 10 bases, with 17 bases between them. Germline V gives CDR1 LNHDA, CDR2 SQIVND (reference sequence). This CDR3 region has 16 residues.

What was sequenced was peripheral blood. The clonotype comes from a human donor with acute or convalescent COVID-19. The donor label of this sample is uncertain. The rearrangement uses TRBV19 and TRBJ1-6, with D possibly being TRBD1 (6 bases). The CDR3 is CASSIGGGPGGSPLHF. CDR3 sequence (DNA): TGTGCCAGTAGTATAGGAGGGGGACCCGGCGGCTCACCCCTCCACTTT.